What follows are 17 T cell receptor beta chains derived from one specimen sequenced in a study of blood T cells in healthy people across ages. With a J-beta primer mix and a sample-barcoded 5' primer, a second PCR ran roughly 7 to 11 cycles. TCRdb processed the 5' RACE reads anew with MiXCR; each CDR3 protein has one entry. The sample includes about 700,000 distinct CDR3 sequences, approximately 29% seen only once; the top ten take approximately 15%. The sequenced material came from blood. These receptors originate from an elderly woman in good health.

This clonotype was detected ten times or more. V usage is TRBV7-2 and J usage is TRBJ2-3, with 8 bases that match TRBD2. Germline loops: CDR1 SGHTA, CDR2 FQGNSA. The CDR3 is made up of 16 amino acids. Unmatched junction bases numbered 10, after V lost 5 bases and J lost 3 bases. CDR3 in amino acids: CASSIYTSGGTDTQYF. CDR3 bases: TGTGCCAGCAGCATTTATACTAGCGGTGGTACAGATACGCAGTATTTT. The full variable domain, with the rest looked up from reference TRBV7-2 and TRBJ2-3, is GAGVSQSPSNKVTEKGKDVELRCDPISGHTALYWYRQSLGQGLEFLIYFQGNSAPDKSGLPSDRFSAERTGGSVSTLTIQRTQQEDSAVYLCASSIYTSGGTDTQYFGPGTRLTVL.

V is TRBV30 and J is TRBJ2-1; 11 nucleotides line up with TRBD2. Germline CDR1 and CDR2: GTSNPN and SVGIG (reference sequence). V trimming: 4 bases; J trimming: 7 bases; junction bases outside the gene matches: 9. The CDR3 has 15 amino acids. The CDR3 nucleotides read TGTGCCTGGACCTCCGGGACTAGCGGAAATAATGAGCAGTTCTTC. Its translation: CAWTSGTSGNNEQFF.

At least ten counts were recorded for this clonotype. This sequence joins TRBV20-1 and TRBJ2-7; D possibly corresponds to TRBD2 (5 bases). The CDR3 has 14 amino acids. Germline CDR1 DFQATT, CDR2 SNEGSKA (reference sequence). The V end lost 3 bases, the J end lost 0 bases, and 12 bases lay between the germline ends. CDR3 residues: CSARSWTDSYEQYF. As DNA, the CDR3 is TGCAGTGCTAGGTCCTGGACTGACTCCTACGAGCAGTACTTC.

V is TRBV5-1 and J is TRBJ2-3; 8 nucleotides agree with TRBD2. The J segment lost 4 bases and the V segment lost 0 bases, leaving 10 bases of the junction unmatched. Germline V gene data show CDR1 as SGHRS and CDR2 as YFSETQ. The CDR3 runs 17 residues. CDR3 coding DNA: TGCGCCAGCAGCTTGGTTCCTGCGGGAGGCGACCCAGATACGCAGTATTTT. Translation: CASSLVPAGGDPDTQYF.

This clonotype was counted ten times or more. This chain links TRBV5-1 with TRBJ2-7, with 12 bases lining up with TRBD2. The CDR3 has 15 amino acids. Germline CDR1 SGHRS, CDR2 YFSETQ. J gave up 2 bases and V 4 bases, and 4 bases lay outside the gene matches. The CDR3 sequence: CASSPLAGGPYEQYF. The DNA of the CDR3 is TGCGCCAGCAGCCCGCTAGCGGGGGGGCCCTACGAGCAGTACTTC.

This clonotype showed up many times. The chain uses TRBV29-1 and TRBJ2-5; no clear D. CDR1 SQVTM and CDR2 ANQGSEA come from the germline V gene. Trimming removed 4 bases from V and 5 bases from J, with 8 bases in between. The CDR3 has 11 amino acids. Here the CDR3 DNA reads TGCAGCGTTGTTCTGGGTGAGACCCAGTACTTC. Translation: CSVVLGETQYF.

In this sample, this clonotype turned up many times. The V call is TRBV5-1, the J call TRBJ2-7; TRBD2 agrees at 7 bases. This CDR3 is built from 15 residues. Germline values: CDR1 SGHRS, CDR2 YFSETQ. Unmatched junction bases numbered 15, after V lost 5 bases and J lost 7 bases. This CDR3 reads CASREPGGIYVEQYF. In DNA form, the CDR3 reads TGCGCCAGCAGAGAGCCGGGAGGAATTTACGTAGAGCAGTACTTC.

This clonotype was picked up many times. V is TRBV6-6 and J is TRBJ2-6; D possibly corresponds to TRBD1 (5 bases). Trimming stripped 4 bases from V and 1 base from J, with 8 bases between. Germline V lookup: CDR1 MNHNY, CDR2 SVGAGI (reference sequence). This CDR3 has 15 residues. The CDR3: CASSSTGSGANVLTF. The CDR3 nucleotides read TGTGCCAGCAGTTCAACAGGATCTGGGGCCAACGTCCTGACTTTC.

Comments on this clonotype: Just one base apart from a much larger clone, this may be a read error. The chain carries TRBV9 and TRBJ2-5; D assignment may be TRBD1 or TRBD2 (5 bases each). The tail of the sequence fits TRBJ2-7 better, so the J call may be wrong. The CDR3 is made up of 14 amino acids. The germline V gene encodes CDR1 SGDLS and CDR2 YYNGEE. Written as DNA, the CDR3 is TGTGCCGGTGGGACCGGGCCCCAAACCTACGAGCAGTACTTC. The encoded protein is CAGGTGPQTYEQYF.

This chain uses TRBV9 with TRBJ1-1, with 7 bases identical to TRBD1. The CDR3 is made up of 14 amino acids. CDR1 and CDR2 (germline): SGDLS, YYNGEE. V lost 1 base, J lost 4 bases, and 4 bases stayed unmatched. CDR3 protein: CASSVKGASTEAFF. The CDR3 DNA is TGTGCCAGCAGCGTAAAGGGGGCTTCCACTGAAGCTTTCTTT.

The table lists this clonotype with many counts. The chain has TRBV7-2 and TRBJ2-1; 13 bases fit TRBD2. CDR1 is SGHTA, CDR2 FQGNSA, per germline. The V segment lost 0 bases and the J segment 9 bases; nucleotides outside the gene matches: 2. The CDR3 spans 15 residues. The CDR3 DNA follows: TGTGCCAGCAGCTTAGCGGGGACTAGCGGGGCTGAGCAGTTCTTC. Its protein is CASSLAGTSGAEQFF.

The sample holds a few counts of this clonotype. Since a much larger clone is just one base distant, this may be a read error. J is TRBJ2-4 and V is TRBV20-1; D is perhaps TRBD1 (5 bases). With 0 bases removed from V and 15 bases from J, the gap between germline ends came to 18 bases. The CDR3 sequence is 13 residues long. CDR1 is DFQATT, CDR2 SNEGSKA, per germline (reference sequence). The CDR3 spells CSARDIRGGERYF. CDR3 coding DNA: TGCAGTGCTAGAGATATAAGGGGCGGAGAGCGGTACTTC.

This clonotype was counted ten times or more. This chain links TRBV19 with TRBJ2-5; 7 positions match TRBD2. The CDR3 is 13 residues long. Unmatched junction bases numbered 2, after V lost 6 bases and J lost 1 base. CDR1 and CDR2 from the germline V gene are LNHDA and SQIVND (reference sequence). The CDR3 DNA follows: TGTGCCAGTAGCCCTAGCGGCCAAGAGACCCAGTACTTC. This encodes CASSPSGQETQYF.

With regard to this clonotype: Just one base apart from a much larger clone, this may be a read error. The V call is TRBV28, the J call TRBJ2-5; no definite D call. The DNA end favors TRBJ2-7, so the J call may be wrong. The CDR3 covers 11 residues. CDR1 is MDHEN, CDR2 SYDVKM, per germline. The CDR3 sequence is CASSFFREQYF. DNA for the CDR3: TGTGCCAGCAGTTTCTTCCGCGAGCAGTACTTC.

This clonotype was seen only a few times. The CDR3 bases are TGTGCCAGCAGTACCGGGACAGGGACTGAAGCTTTCTTT. Translated: CASSTGTGTEAFF. The rearrangement uses TRBV3-1 and TRBJ1-1; 9 bases are shared with TRBD1. V lost 6 bases and J lost 5; bases outside the gene matches: 4. The germline V gene encodes CDR1 LGHDT and CDR2 YNNKEL (reference sequence). CDR3 size: 13 residues. Combining the CDR3 with reference TRBV3-1 and TRBJ1-1 gives the whole variable domain DTAVSQTPKYLVTQMGNDKSIKCEQNLGHDTMYWYKQDSKKFLKIMFSYNNKELIINETVPNRFSPKSPDKAHLNLHINSLELGDSAVYFCASSTGTGTEAFFGQGTRLTVV.

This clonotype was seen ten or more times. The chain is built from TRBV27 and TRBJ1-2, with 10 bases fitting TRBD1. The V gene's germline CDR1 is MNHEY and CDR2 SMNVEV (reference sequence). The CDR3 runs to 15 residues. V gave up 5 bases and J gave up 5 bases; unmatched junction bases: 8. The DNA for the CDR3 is TGTGCCAGCAGTGACAGGGGGCGGATTCGATATGGCTACACCTTC. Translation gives CASSDRGRIRYGYTF.

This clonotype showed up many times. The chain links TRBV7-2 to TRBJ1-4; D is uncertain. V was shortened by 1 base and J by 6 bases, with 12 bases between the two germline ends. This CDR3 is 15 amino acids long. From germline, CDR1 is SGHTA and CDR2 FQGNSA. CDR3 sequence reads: CASSLELGWDEKLFF. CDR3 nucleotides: TGTGCCAGCAGCTTAGAATTGGGGTGGGATGAAAAACTGTTTTTT. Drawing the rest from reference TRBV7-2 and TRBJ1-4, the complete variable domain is GAGVSQSPSNKVTEKGKDVELRCDPISGHTALYWYRQSLGQGLEFLIYFQGNSAPDKSGLPSDRFSAERTGGSVSTLTIQRTQQEDSAVYLCASSLELGWDEKLFFGSGTQLSVL.